The source of this T cell receptor (beta chain) is a study of shared clonotypes between healthy human individuals. Comment on this clone: Its antigen remains unknown.

Some clones are missing from TCRdb's copy, which holds only in-frame ones; the method was immunoSEQ multiplex PCR. The sample carries roughly 2,500,000 clones, roughly 93% recorded once. Study conclusions and caveats: Sorted-subset sequencing was shown by rarefaction to be incomplete despite large depth. Only blood was sampled, and tissue TCR repertoires likely differ from blood ones.

The CDR3 length is 13 residues. Germline V gives CDR1 SGHRS, CDR2 YFSETQ. The V and J ends lost 6 bases and 5 bases respectively, with 12 bases between them. Free of recent acute infections or vaccinations, the donors were healthy HIV-negative adults. This clonotype originated in a man between 18 and 29 years old in good health. Some clones in this sample may be carry-over from other donors' samples. The chain recombines TRBV5-1 with TRBJ2-4, with D possibly TRBD2 on 6 matching bases. Sequenced input: naive CD4+ T cells from PBMCs. Documented subset: CD45RA+ positively selected. The CDR3 sequence is CASKEGVQNIQYF. The CDR3 region has the DNA TGCGCCAGCAAGGAGGGCGTCCAAAACATTCAGTACTTC.